The clone carrying this T cell receptor (beta chain) was seen once. The sample belongs to a study of CD8+ T cells in alopecia areata. Study-level information: For 6 to 18 months, tofacitinib was taken, and 6 months off drug followed.

RNA was extracted and reverse transcribed into cDNA as the sequencing template. Profiled with immunoSEQ multiplex PCR; TCRdb holds only in-frame clones, not every one. Here the sample spans fewer than 250,000 clones, 60% being singletons. This CDR3 has 15 amino acids. V gave up 6 bases and J gave up 4 bases, with 16 bases separating them. Germline-derived CDR1 and CDR2 are LNHNV and YYDKDF (reference sequence). As to treatment: oral pan-JAK inhibitor, 5-10 mg twice daily. Sequenced material: CD4+ T cells sorted from blood, taken at week 24, from a patient treated with tofacitinib. This clonotype originated in a human donor with alopecia areata. V gene TRBV15 combines with J gene TRBJ2-1, with a weak D call TRBD1 (5 bases). CDR3 region: CATSRLGPAYNEQFF. CDR3 sequence (DNA): TGTGCCACCAGTCGGCTGGGGCCAGCATACAATGAGCAGTTCTTC. The full variable domain, with the rest looked up from reference TRBV15 and TRBJ2-1, is DAMVIQNPRYQVTQFGKPVTLSCSQTLNHNVMYWYQQKSSQAPKLLFHYYDKDFNNEADTPDNFQSRRPNTSFCFLDIRSPGLGDTAMYLCATSRLGPAYNEQFFGPGTRLTVL.